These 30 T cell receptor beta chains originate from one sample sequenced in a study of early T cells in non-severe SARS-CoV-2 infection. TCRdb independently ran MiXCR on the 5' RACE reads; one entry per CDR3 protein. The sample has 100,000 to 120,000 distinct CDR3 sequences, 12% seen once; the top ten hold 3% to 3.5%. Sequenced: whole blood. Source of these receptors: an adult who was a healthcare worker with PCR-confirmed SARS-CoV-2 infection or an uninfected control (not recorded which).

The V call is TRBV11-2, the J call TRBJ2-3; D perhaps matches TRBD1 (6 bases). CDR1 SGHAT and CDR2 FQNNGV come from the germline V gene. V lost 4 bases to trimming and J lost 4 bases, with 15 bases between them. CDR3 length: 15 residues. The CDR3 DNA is TGTGCCAGCAGCTCAGACAGGCCCCTACCAGATACGCAGTATTTT. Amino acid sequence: CASSSDRPLPDTQYF.

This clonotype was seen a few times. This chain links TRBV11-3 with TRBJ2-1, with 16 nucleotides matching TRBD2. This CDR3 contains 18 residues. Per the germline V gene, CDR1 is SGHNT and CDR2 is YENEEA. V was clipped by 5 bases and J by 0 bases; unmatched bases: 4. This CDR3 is CASSQGLAGGVSYNEQFF. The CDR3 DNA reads TGTGCCAGCAGCCAGGGACTAGCGGGGGGGGTCTCCTACAATGAGCAGTTCTTC.

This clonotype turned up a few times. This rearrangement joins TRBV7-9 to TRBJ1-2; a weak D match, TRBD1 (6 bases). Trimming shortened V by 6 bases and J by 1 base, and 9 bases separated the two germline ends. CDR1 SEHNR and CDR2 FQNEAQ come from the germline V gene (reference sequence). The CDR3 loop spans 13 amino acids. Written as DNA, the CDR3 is TGTGCCAGCAGGACGGACAGTAACTATGGCTACACCTTC. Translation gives CASRTDSNYGYTF.

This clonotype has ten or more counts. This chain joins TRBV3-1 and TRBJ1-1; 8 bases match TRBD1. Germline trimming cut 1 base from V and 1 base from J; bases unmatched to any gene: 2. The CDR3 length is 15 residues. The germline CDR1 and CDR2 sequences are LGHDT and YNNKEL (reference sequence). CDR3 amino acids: CASSQGTGTNTEAFF. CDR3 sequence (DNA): TGTGCCAGCAGCCAAGGGACAGGGACGAACACTGAAGCTTTCTTT.

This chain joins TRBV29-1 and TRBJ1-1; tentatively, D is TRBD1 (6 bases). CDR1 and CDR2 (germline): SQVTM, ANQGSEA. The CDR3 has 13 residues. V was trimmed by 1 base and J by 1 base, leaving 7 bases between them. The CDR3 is CSVEGTENTEAFF. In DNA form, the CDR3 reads TGCAGCGTTGAAGGGACAGAGAACACTGAAGCTTTCTTT.

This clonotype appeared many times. This chain's CDR3 is CASGARPGELFF. The CDR3 bases are TGTGCCAGCGGGGCCCGTCCCGGGGAGCTGTTTTTT. V gene TRBV7-3 combines with J gene TRBJ2-2; D possibly corresponds to TRBD1 (5 bases). The V end lost 8 bases, the J end lost 6 bases, and 10 bases lay between the germline ends. The CDR3 runs 12 residues. Germline V gene lookup returns CDR1 SGHTA and CDR2 FQGTGA.

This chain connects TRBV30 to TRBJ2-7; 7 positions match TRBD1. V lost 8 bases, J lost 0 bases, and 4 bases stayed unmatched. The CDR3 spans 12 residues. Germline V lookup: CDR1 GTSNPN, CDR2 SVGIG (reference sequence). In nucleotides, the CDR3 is TGTGCCGCGACAGGGATCTCCTACGAGCAGTACTTC. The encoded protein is CAATGISYEQYF.

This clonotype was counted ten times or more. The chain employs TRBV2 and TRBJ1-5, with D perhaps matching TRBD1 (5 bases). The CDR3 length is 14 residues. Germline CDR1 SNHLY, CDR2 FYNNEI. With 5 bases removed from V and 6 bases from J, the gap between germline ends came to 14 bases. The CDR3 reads CASSPQAGSQPQHF. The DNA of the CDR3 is TGTGCCAGCAGTCCACAGGCCGGGAGTCAGCCCCAGCATTTT.

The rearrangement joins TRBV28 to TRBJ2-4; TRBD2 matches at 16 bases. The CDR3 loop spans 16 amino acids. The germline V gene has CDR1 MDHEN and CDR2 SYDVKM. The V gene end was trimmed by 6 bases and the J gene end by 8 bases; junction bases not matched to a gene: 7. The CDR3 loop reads CASSRPGTSGGDIQYF. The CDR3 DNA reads TGTGCCAGCAGCCGGCCCGGGACTAGCGGGGGGGACATTCAGTACTTC.

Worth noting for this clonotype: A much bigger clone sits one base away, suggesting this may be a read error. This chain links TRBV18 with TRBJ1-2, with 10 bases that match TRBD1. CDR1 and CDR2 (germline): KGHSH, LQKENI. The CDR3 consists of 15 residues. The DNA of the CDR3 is TGTGTCAGCTCAAAAGGGACAGGGGATACGGCCGGCTACACCTTC. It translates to CVSSKGTGDTAGYTF.

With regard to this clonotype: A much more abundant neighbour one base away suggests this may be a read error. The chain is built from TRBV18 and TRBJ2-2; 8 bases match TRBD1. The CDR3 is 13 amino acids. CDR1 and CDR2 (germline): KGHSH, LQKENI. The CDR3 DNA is TGTGCCAGCTCATCAGGGGTGACAGGGGAGCTGTATTTT. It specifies CASSSGVTGELYF.

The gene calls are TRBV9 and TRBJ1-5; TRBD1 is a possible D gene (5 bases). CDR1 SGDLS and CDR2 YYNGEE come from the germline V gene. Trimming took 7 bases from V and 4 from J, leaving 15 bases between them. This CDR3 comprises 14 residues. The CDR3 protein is CASSQGSLNQPQHF. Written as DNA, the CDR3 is TGTGCCAGCTCCCAGGGCAGCCTTAATCAGCCCCAGCATTTT. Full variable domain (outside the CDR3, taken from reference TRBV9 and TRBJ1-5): DSGVTQTPKHLITATGQRVTLRCSPRSGDLSVYWYQQSLDQGLQFLIQYYNGEERAKGNILERFSAQQFPDLHSELNLSSLELGDSALYFCASSQGSLNQPQHFGDGTRLSIL.

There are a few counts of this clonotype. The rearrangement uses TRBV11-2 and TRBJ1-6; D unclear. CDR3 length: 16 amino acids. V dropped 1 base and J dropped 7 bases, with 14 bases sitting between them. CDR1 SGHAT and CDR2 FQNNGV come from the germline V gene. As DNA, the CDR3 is TGTGCCAGCAGCTTAGGGACCCGTCCCGAGAATTCACCCCTCCACTTT. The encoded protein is CASSLGTRPENSPLHF.

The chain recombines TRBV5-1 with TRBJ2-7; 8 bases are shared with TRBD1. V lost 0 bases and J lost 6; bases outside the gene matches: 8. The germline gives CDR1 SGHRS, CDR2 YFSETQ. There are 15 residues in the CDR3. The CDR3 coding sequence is TGCGCCAGCAGCTTGGCCGGGACAGGCATAGTCGAGCAGTACTTC. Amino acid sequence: CASSLAGTGIVEQYF.

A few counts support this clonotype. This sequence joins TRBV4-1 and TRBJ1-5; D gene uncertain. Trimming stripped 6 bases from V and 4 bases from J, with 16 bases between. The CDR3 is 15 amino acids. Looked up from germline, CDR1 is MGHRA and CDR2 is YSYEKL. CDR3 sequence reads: CASSRVRAINQPQHF. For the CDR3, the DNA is TGCGCCAGCAGTCGGGTCCGAGCTATTAATCAGCCCCAGCATTTT.

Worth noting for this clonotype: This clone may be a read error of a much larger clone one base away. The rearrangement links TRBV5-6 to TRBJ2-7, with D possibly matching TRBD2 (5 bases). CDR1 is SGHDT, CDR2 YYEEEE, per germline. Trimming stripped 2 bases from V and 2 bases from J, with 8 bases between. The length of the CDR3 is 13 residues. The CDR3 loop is CASSFGVTYEQYF. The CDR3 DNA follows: TGTGCCAGCAGCTTCGGGGTTACCTACGAGCAGTACTTC.

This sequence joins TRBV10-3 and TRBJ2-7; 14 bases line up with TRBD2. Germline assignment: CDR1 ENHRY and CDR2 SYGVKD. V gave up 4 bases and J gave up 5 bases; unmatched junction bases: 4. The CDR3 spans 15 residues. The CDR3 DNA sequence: TGTGCCATCAGTGCGACGGGACTAGCGGGGGACGAGCAGTACTTC. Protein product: CAISATGLAGDEQYF.

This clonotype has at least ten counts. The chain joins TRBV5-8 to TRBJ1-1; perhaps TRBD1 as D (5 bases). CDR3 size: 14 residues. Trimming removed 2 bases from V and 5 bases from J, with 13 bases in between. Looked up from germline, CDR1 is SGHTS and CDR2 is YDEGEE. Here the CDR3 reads CASSFYTGATEAFF. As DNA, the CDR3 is TGTGCCAGCAGCTTTTATACCGGGGCTACTGAAGCTTTCTTT.

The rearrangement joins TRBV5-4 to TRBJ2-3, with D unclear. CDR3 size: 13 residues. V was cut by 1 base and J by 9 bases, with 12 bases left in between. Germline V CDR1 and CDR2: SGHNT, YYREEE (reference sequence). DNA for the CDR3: TGTGCCAGCAGCTTGCCCCCTAGAGACACGCAGTATTTT. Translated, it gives CASSLPPRDTQYF.

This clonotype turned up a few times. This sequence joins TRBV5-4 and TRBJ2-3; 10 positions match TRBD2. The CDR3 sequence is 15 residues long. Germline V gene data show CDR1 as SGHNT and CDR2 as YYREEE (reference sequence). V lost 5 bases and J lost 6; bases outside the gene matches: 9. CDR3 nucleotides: TGTGCCAGCAGAGGGGATAGCGGGGGGCCGGATACGCAGTATTTT. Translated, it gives CASRGDSGGPDTQYF.

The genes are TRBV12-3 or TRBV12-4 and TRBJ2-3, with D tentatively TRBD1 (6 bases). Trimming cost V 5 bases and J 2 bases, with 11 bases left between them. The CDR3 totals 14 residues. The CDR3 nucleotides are TGTGCCAGCAGTCGGACAGCCGCCACAGATACGCAGTATTTT. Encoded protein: CASSRTAATDTQYF.

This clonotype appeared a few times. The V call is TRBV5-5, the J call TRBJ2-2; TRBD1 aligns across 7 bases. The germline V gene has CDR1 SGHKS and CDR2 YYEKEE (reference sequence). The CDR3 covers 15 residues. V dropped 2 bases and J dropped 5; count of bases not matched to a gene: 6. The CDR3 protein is CASSFRGTWTGELFF. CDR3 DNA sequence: TGTGCCAGCAGCTTCAGGGGGACGTGGACCGGGGAGCTGTTTTTT.

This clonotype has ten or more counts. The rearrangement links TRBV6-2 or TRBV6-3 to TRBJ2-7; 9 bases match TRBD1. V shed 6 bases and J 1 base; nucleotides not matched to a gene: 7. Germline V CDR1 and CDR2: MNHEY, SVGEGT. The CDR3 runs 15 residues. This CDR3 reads CASRSPGQGSYEQYF. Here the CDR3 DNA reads TGTGCCAGCAGATCGCCGGGACAGGGTTCCTACGAGCAGTACTTC.

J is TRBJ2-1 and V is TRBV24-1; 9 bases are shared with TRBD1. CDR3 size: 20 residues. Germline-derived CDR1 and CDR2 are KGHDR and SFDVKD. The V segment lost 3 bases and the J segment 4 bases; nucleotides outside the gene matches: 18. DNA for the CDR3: TGTGCCACCAGTGATCCTGGGACAGGGACCGGGCGGGAGAAGTACAATGAGCAGTTCTTC. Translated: CATSDPGTGTGREKYNEQFF.

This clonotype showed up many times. The CDR3 coding sequence is TGTGCCAGCAGCCAACGGACAGTCTCCTACGAGCAGTACTTC. Translated: CASSQRTVSYEQYF. The rearrangement links TRBV14 to TRBJ2-7; D might be TRBD1 (6 bases). V was clipped by 2 bases and J by 0 bases, with 8 bases between them. The CDR3 has 14 amino acids. CDR1 and CDR2 (germline): SGHDN, FVKESK.

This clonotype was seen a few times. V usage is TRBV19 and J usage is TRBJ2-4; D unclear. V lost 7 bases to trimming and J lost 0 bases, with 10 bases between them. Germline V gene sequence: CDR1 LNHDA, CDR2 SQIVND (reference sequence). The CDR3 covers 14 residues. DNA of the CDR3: TGTGCCAGTACCGACAAATTAGCCAAAAACATTCAGTACTTC. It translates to CASTDKLAKNIQYF.

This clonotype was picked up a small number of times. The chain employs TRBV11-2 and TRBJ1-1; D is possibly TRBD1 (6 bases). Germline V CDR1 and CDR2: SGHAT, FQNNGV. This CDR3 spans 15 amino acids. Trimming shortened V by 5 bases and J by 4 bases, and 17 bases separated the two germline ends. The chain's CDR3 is CASSPTILQGTEAFF. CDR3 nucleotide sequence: TGTGCCAGCAGCCCTACGATTCTACAGGGCACTGAAGCTTTCTTT.

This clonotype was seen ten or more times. The CDR3 DNA follows: TGTGCCAGCAGTTCATTAACAGGGGGCTCCAGAGCCAAAAACATTCAGTACTTC. It is translated as CASSSLTGGSRAKNIQYF. The chain is built from TRBV6-5 and TRBJ2-4; 9 positions match TRBD1. V lost 4 bases to trimming and J lost 0 bases; unmatched junction nucleotides: 10. The CDR3 loop spans 18 amino acids. The V gene's germline CDR1 is MNHEY and CDR2 SVGAGI.

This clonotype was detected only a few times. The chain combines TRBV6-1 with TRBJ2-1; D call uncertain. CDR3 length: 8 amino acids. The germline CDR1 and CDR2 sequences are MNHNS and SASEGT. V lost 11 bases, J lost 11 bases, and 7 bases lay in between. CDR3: CASKKQFF. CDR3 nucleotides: TGTGCCTCTAAGAAGCAGTTCTTC.

This chain's CDR3 is CASSSYRDGYTF. CDR3 bases: TGTGCCAGCAGCTCCTACAGGGATGGCTACACCTTC. This chain joins TRBV28 and TRBJ1-2; D may be TRBD1 (6 bases). The length of the CDR3 is 12 residues. V was cut by 6 bases and J by 6 bases, with 11 bases left in between. The germline gives CDR1 MDHEN, CDR2 SYDVKM.